Listed here are 27 T cell receptor beta chains from one sample, sequenced in a study of tumor-infiltrating lymphocytes in primary liver carcinoma. A primer in the constant region served to generate TCR beta cDNA from roughly 550 ng of total RNA. Investigators got TCR beta libraries out of three nested multiplex PCR rounds, done with slightly modified ARM-PCR. A C-beta reverse primer was combined with TRBV1-TRBV30 forward primers in the first two PCR rounds, and each round had approximately 10 cycles. MiXCR, run by TCRdb on the multiplex PCR reads, gives a single entry per CDR3 protein. There are approximately 340,000 distinct CDR3 sequences in the sample; 65% occur only once, and 5.5% to 8% lies in the top ten. Unsorted whole blood supplied the blood RNA, and germline DNA was isolated too. The material sequenced was peripheral blood. These TCRs come from a man in his forties with primary liver carcinoma and hepatitis B virus infection.

This clonotype was recorded a few times. This chain uses TRBV5-1 with TRBJ2-7; D is unclear. The CDR3 totals 14 residues. Germline V gene lookup returns CDR1 SGHRS and CDR2 YFSETQ. V lost 1 base and J lost 2, with 10 bases in between. The CDR3 region is CASSLSRSTYEQYF. In DNA form, the CDR3 reads TGCGCCAGCAGCTTGTCTCGCAGTACCTACGAGCAGTACTTC.

In its sample, this clonotype was seen once. The junction departs from the called germline gene at one end, perhaps through a read error. The chain is built from TRBV11-2 and TRBJ2-1, with D possibly being TRBD2 (6 bases). There are 16 residues in the CDR3. Germline V gives CDR1 SGHAT, CDR2 FQNNGV. CDR3 loop: CVSSSIWTNTNNKQFF. The DNA for the CDR3 is TGTGTCAGCAGCTCGATCTGGACTAACACTAACAATAAGCAGTTCTTC.

The rearrangement links TRBV11-2 to TRBJ2-3; D might be TRBD1 (6 bases). CDR1 is SGHAT, CDR2 FQNNGV, per germline. The CDR3 covers 15 residues. Trimming removed 4 bases at V and 3 bases at J, with 14 bases between. CDR3 coding DNA: TGTGCCAGCAGCTCAAGGGACACGGGTACAGATACGCAGTATTTT. Translation gives CASSSRDTGTDTQYF.

Notes on this clonotype: A much larger clonotype is one base distant, so this may be a read error. This sequence joins TRBV6-5 and TRBJ2-5; D gene uncertain. Germline V gene data show CDR1 as MNHEY and CDR2 as SVGAGI. V gave up 0 bases and J gave up 10 bases, with 6 bases separating them. This CDR3 comprises 11 residues. CDR3 coding DNA: TGTGCCAGCAGTTACTCTTGGGGCCAGTACTTC. Encoded protein: CASSYSWGQYF.

The chain uses TRBV5-6 and TRBJ1-4; D is perhaps TRBD1 (5 bases). Germline V lookup: CDR1 SGHDT, CDR2 YYEEEE. V was trimmed by 2 bases and J by 8 bases, leaving 22 bases between them. The CDR3 contains 17 residues. The CDR3 DNA follows: TGTGCCAGCAGCTTACGATCAATTCTCCAGGGTAAGGAAAAACTGTTTTTT. This encodes CASSLRSILQGKEKLFF. The variable domain in full, with the rest retrieved from reference TRBV5-6 and TRBJ1-4, is DAGVTQSPTHLIKTRGQQVTLRCSPKSGHDTVSWYQQALGQGPQFIFQYYEEEERQRGNFPDRFSGHQFPNYSSELNVNALLLGDSALYLCASSLRSILQGKEKLFFGSGTQLSVL.

Notes on this clonotype: A much larger clone sits a single nucleotide away, making a read error possible. This rearrangement joins TRBV6-5 to TRBJ2-2, with TRBD2 as a possible D gene (5 bases). CDR3 length equals 15 residues. The germline gives CDR1 MNHEY, CDR2 SVGAGI. The CDR3 bases are TGTGCCAGCAGTTACAAACCGACGGGAACCGGGGAGCCGTTTTTT. Translation: CASSYKPTGTGEPFF.

A remark on this clonotype: One end of the junction does not line up with germline, which may come from a read error. The chain uses TRBV11-1 and TRBJ1-6; tentative D call: TRBD1 (5 bases). Germline-derived CDR1 and CDR2 are SGHAT and FQDESV (reference sequence). There are 14 residues in the CDR3. This chain's CDR3 is CASSSGAGLSPIHF. The CDR3 nucleotides are TGTGCCAGCAGTTCCGGGGCAGGGCTATCACCCATCCACTTT.

In this sample, this clonotype turned up many times. The chain couples TRBV12-3 or TRBV12-4 to TRBJ2-7; 8 bases are a match to TRBD2. This CDR3 has 16 amino acids. Losses at the gene ends were 5 bases for V and 3 bases for J; bases not matched to a gene: 12. CDR3 in DNA: TGTGCCAGCAGTCGAAGCTGGATAGCGGGGAACTACGAGCAGTACTTC. This encodes CASSRSWIAGNYEQYF.

On this clonotype itself: The junction does not match germline at one end; this may be a read error. The chain recombines TRBV7-9 with TRBJ2-1; 12 nucleotides align to TRBD2. This CDR3 is built from 14 residues. Germline CDR1 is SEHNR and CDR2 is FQNEAQ (reference sequence). The CDR3 region has the DNA TGTGCCAGCAGCTTAACTAGCGGGAGGAATGAGCAGCTCTTC. Its translation: CASSLTSGRNEQLF.

This clonotype was recorded many times. V usage is TRBV12-3 or TRBV12-4 and J usage is TRBJ2-3, with a possible D match to TRBD2 (6 bases). The germline V and J ends were trimmed by 4 bases and 3 bases, with 14 bases remaining between them. The CDR3 sequence is 15 residues long. In nucleotides, the CDR3 is TGTGCCAGCAGTTACGTAGGAGGGCGAACAGATACGCAGTATTTT. Protein product: CASSYVGGRTDTQYF.

This clonotype was seen only a few times. One base away lies a much larger clone, so this may be a sequencing read error. J is TRBJ2-5 and V is TRBV4-1; 9 positions match TRBD2. The ends lost 1 base at V and 4 bases at J; junction bases unmatched: 1. Per germline, CDR1 MGHRA and CDR2 YSYEKL. The CDR3 has 14 residues. DNA of the CDR3: TGCGCCAGCAGCCAAGGTAGCGGGGGAGAGACCCAGTACTTC. Its protein is CASSQGSGGETQYF.

This rearrangement joins TRBV19 to TRBJ2-2; perhaps TRBD2 as D (6 bases). Per the germline V gene, CDR1 is LNHDA and CDR2 is SQIVND (reference sequence). Between the trimmed V and J ends, which lost 3 bases and 4 bases, there was a span of 9 bases. This CDR3 contains 14 residues. This CDR3 reads CASSITGVTGELFF. For the CDR3, the DNA is TGTGCCAGTAGTATCACGGGGGTCACCGGGGAGCTGTTTTTT.

The V and J genes are TRBV5-6 and TRBJ2-7; D possibly corresponds to TRBD1 (6 bases). Germline V gene data show CDR1 as SGHDT and CDR2 as YYEEEE. V was cut by 2 bases and J by 6 bases, with 9 bases left in between. This CDR3 has 12 residues. The CDR3 loop reads CASSFTGLEQYF. CDR3 nucleotide sequence: TGTGCCAGCAGCTTTACAGGGCTCGAGCAGTACTTC. The whole variable domain, filled in from reference TRBV5-6 and TRBJ2-7, reads DAGVTQSPTHLIKTRGQQVTLRCSPKSGHDTVSWYQQALGQGPQFIFQYYEEEERQRGNFPDRFSGHQFPNYSSELNVNALLLGDSALYLCASSFTGLEQYFGPGTRLTVT.

Of note for this clonotype: This may arise from a read error, as a much more abundant clone is one base away. The rearrangement uses TRBV6-5 and TRBJ2-2; possibly TRBD2 for D (6 bases). This CDR3 spans 16 amino acids. V dropped 8 bases and J dropped 1 base, with 17 bases sitting between them. Germline CDR1 and CDR2: MNHEY and SVGAGI. The CDR3 DNA sequence: TGTGCCAGCCATATTCACGGGAGCGAGAACACCGGGGAGCTGTTTTTT. It specifies CASHIHGSENTGELFF.

In the case of this clonotype: Since the CDR3 does not end with the conserved phenylalanine or tryptophan, this likely comes from a read error. The rearrangement links TRBV11-2 to TRBJ2-7; 7 bases match TRBD1. This CDR3 spans 14 amino acids. Germline V gives CDR1 SGHAT, CDR2 FQNNGV. Written as DNA, the CDR3 is TGTGCCAGCAACTTAGAAGGGGGCGACTACGAGCAGTACTCC. Protein product: CASNLEGGDYEQYS.

Details on this clonotype: A read error may be the cause here, since a much bigger clone is one base away. V is TRBV4-2 and J is TRBJ2-7; TRBD2 is a possible D gene (5 bases). The ends were cut back, 10 bases at V and 0 bases at J, with 13 bases in the middle. Germline CDR1 reads LGHNA; CDR2 reads YNFKEQ. The CDR3 sequence is 13 residues long. The CDR3 region is CANRPDYSYEQYF. CDR3 nucleotides: TGTGCCAACAGACCAGACTACTCCTACGAGCAGTACTTC.

The count of this clonotype is one. The chain couples TRBV5-1 to TRBJ2-5; D is perhaps TRBD1 or TRBD2 (5 bases each). The V gene lost 1 base and the J gene lost 1 base, with 14 bases spanning the gap. This CDR3 spans 16 amino acids. CDR1 SGHRS and CDR2 YFSETQ come from the germline V gene. The CDR3 DNA reads as TGCGCCAGCAGCTTGACCTCTGGTGGGGGCCAAGAGACCCAGTACTTC. It yields the protein CASSLTSGGGQETQYF.

The sample holds one count of this clonotype. V gene TRBV4-2 combines with J gene TRBJ1-2; the D gene is possibly TRBD1 (5 bases). The CDR3 has 13 residues. V was pared by 7 bases and J by 7 bases, with 16 bases between. Germline CDR1 reads LGHNA; CDR2 reads YNFKEQ. The CDR3 coding sequence is TGTGCCAGCAACCAGGAAATAAGGGGTGGCTACACCTTC. Its protein is CASNQEIRGGYTF.

V gene TRBV5-1 combines with J gene TRBJ2-7; D is perhaps TRBD1 or TRBD2 (5 bases each). The CDR3 runs 13 residues. Trimming removed 5 bases at V and 0 bases at J, with 9 bases between. Germline CDR1 SGHRS, CDR2 YFSETQ. CDR3 protein: CASRIGASYEQYF. DNA for the CDR3: TGCGCCAGCAGGATCGGGGCCTCCTACGAGCAGTACTTC. Supplemented by reference TRBV5-1 and TRBJ2-7, the full variable domain reads KAGVTQTPRYLIKTRGQQVTLSCSPISGHRSVSWYQQTPGQGLQFLFEYFSETQRNKGNFPGRFSGRQFSNSRSEMNVSTLELGDSALYLCASRIGASYEQYFGPGTRLTVT.

The chain has TRBV11-2 and TRBJ2-5; 8 bases are a match to TRBD1. The CDR3 consists of 15 residues. Trimming cost V 6 bases and J 7 bases; bases outside gene matches: 13. In germline, CDR1 is SGHAT, CDR2 FQNNGV. As DNA, the CDR3 is TGTGCCAGCAGTTTTCAGGGGGCTAAGTGGGTGACCCAGTACTTC. The encoded protein is CASSFQGAKWVTQYF.

The sample holds many counts of this clonotype. The chain combines TRBV12-3 or TRBV12-4 with TRBJ2-7; possibly TRBD1 for D (6 bases). The CDR3 is 13 residues long. The V end was cut by 2 bases, the J end by 5 bases, with 10 bases between. This chain's CDR3 is CASSLIRDNEQYF. The DNA of the CDR3 is TGTGCCAGCAGTTTAATCAGGGACAACGAGCAGTACTTC.

With respect to this clonotype: A much bigger clone sits one base away, suggesting this may be a read error. The V gene is TRBV12-3 or TRBV12-4, the J gene TRBJ1-1, with 10 bases identical to TRBD1. This CDR3 is built from 14 residues. CDR3: CASRKGQGLSEAIF. The CDR3, as DNA: TGTGCCAGCAGAAAGGGACAGGGGTTGTCTGAAGCTATCTTT.

This clonotype was seen at least ten times. This rearrangement joins TRBV6-6 to TRBJ1-4; 11 bases fit TRBD1. This CDR3 has 14 amino acids. V was clipped by 6 bases and J by 8 bases; unmatched bases: 5. Germline V gene data show CDR1 as MNHNY and CDR2 as SVGAGI (reference sequence). The CDR3 protein is CASRLGQGVEKLFF. CDR3 bases: TGTGCCAGCAGATTGGGACAGGGGGTGGAAAAACTGTTTTTT.

This clonotype was picked up many times. This rearrangement joins TRBV5-4 to TRBJ2-7; D not certain. Germline CDR1 SGHNT, CDR2 YYREEE (reference sequence). V was clipped by 4 bases and J by 2 bases, with 7 bases between them. This CDR3 is 12 amino acids long. CDR3: CASSAGTYEQYF. In DNA form, the CDR3 reads TGTGCCAGCAGCGCTGGGACCTACGAGCAGTACTTC.

The chain employs TRBV16 and TRBJ2-1; 10 bases align to TRBD1. The CDR3 is 15 amino acids. V shed 0 bases and J 7 bases; nucleotides not matched to a gene: 3. CDR1 and CDR2 (germline): KGHSY, FQNENV. The chain's CDR3 is CASSQSRTGGNEQFF. CDR3 bases: TGTGCCAGCAGCCAATCAAGGACAGGGGGTAATGAGCAGTTCTTC.

This clonotype was counted a few times. Since no conserved phenylalanine or tryptophan closes the CDR3, a read error is the likely cause. The gene calls are TRBV12-3 or TRBV12-4 and TRBJ1-5; TRBD1 agrees at 10 bases. This CDR3 spans 16 amino acids. CDR3 residues: CASSSRTGGINQPQHS. For the CDR3, the DNA is TGTGCCAGCAGTTCGAGGACAGGGGGTATCAATCAGCCGCAGCATTCT.

Of note for this clonotype: Given the absence of the conserved phenylalanine or tryptophan at the CDR3 end, a read error is likely. The DNA is left out, because the CDR3 cannot be placed on it with certainty; the CDR3 is given as TCRdb lists it. V usage is TRBV6-1 and J usage is TRBJ2-7; the D call TRBD1 from the table was never checked on the DNA. Including both end residues, the CDR3 is 13 amino acids long. Per germline, CDR1 MNHNS and CDR2 SASEGT. The CDR3 protein is CASSSTTGYEQYS.